This is a list of T cell receptor beta chains from one sample in a study of cytomegalovirus exposure and HLA in healthy donors. Assay: immunoSEQ multiplex PCR; the TCRdb copy retains only in-frame clones and omits some. The table lists 210,000 or so clones, approximately 82% of them singletons. The sample consisted of PBMCs. These receptor sequences come from a woman aged 40 to 55 in good health and CMV-seronegative. CDR3s include the opening cysteine and the closing phenylalanine or tryptophan. The order of the fields is CDR3 DNA, CDR3 protein, V gene, J gene, clone size, D gene. D genes are given only for firm matches. The size field is filled for only some rows; it gives once, few, many or a size class.

TGTGCCAGTACCCAGCGGGGGAACACAGATACGCAGTATTTT	CASTQRGNTDTQYF	TRBV19	TRBJ2-3	few	TRBD2
TGTGCCAGCAGCTTACAACCAGGGGAAAGGTATGAGCAGTTCTTC	CASSLQPGERYEQFF	TRBV7-8	TRBJ2-1	NA	NA
TGTGCCAGCAGTCGGGACAGATACACCGGGGAGCTGTTTTTT	CASSRDRYTGELFF	TRBV2	TRBJ2-2	once	TRBD1
TGTGCCAGTAGGACAGGGGGCGCTGCTGGAAACACCATATATTTT	CASRTGGAAGNTIYF	TRBV19	TRBJ1-3	few	TRBD1
TGTGCCAGCAGCCCCACGGGAACCTCCTACGAGCAGTACTTC	CASSPTGTSYEQYF	TRBV11-2	TRBJ2-7	NA	NA
TGTGCCTGGAGTCATACTCGACAGGGAAAGTATGGCTACACCTTC	CAWSHTRQGKYGYTF	TRBV30	TRBJ1-2	once	TRBD1
TGTGCCAGCTCACCGAATTCCCAGGGTTTAGGAAAACTGTTTTTT	CASSPNSQGLGKLFF	TRBV18	TRBJ1-4	few	NA
TGTGCCTGGGGACAGGGATTGGGCAATCAGCCCCAGCATTTT	CAWGQGLGNQPQHF	TRBV30	TRBJ1-5	NA	TRBD1
TGTGCCAGCAGCTCGAGGGGACAGGAGAGGGTTGAGCAGTTCTTC	CASSSRGQERVEQFF	TRBV7-9	TRBJ2-1	NA	TRBD1
TGTGCCAGCAGCCGTATTCCGAGCTCCTACAATGAGCAGTTCTTC	CASSRIPSSYNEQFF	TRBV27	TRBJ2-1	NA	NA
TGCGCCAGCAGCCGGGACTCCGTCTACGAGCAGTACTTC	CASSRDSVYEQYF	TRBV4-1	TRBJ2-7	once	NA
TGTGCCAGCAGCCCGGGACTCACGGATCCAGATACGCAGTATTTT	CASSPGLTDPDTQYF	TRBV7-3	TRBJ2-3	NA	NA
TGTGCCAGCAGTTTGGGTAGGGGAGGCGGCCCTTATCGGGCAGATACGCAGTATTTT	CASSLGRGGGPYRADTQYF	TRBV28	TRBJ2-3	NA	NA
TGTGCCAGCAGTGACCCGGGGGGGTGGCAGCCCCAGCATTTT	CASSDPGGWQPQHF	TRBV6-1	TRBJ1-5	few	NA
TGTGCCAGCAGCCCACAGGGAAAGTACGAGCAGTACTTC	CASSPQGKYEQYF	TRBV7-6	TRBJ2-7	few	NA
TGTGCCAGCAGCCAGGGACAGGGAAATGAAGCTTTCTTT	CASSQGQGNEAFF	TRBV5-5	TRBJ1-1	NA	TRBD1
TGTGCCAGCAGGGGGGACACCTACGAGCAGTACTTC	CASRGDTYEQYF	TRBV6-1	TRBJ2-7	NA	NA
TGCACCAGCGAAGCGTATTACTCATCTGTGGGCTATGGCTACACCTTC	CTSEAYYSSVGYGYTF	TRBV1	TRBJ1-2	NA	NA
TGCGCCAGCAGTGAGTGGAGGGGGAGGGTTGAAGCTTTCTTT	CASSEWRGRVEAFF	TRBV10-1	TRBJ1-1	NA	NA
TGTGCCAGTAGTACCTCTAGGGGGAACACTGAAGCTTTCTTT	CASSTSRGNTEAFF	TRBV19	TRBJ1-1	few	NA
TGCGCCAGCAGCTCCTCAGGGTCGGGGAACACTGAAGCTTTCTTT	CASSSSGSGNTEAFF	TRBV5-1	TRBJ1-1	NA	NA
TGTGCCAGCAGCTTATATCTAGGGGGTACAGATACGCAGTATTTT	CASSLYLGGTDTQYF	TRBV7-2	TRBJ2-3	NA	NA
TGTGCCAGCAGCCAAGGACAGGGAGCCTTAGCTAACTATGGCTACACCTTC	CASSQGQGALANYGYTF	TRBV13	TRBJ1-2	NA	TRBD1
TGTGCCAGTAGCCCAGGGGGGTCTCAGCCCCAGCATTTT	CASSPGGSQPQHF	TRBV19	TRBJ1-5	NA	TRBD1
TGTGCCAGCAGCGCTACCGGGACAGGAGCATGGGATACGCAGTATTTT	CASSATGTGAWDTQYF	TRBV9	TRBJ2-3	once	TRBD1
TGTGCCAGCAGCTTGCGATCCTACGAGCAGTACTTC	CASSLRSYEQYF	TRBV7-2	TRBJ2-7	few	NA
TGTGCCAGTAGTATAGGGGCGGGCCAAAACACTGAAGCTTTCTTT	CASSIGAGQNTEAFF	TRBV19	TRBJ1-1	NA	NA
TGTGCCAGCAATAAAGGGGGGGCGTGGACCGGGGAGCTGTTTTTT	CASNKGGAWTGELFF	TRBV6-5	TRBJ2-2	NA	NA
TGCGCCAGCAGCTTAGCCGCGGGGGCAACCAACGTCCTGACTTTC	CASSLAAGATNVLTF	TRBV5-1	TRBJ2-6	few	NA
TGCGCCAGCAGCCCGGACCACCCAGGGGGATCTAATGAAAAACTGTTTTTT	CASSPDHPGGSNEKLFF	TRBV5-1	TRBJ1-4	NA	TRBD1
TGTGCCAGTATGACAGGTGCTAATGAAAAACTGTTTTTT	CASMTGANEKLFF	TRBV19	TRBJ1-4	NA	NA